This T cell receptor (beta chain) was found in a study of PD-1 blockade in classical Hodgkin lymphoma. Study as a whole: With a 2-week interval, patients received intravenous nivolumab at 3 mg/kg. The study's findings and limits: The drivers behind the repertoire differences, possibly disease activity or prior therapy, remain undefined. In newly diagnosed patients, baseline TCR diversity was reportedly below that of healthy donors. Only CD4+ TCR diversity, not CD8+, had risen significantly by C4D1.

Relapse was seen in all patients after autologous stem cell transplantation, and brentuximab vedotin exposure was variable. As concerns this clone: Its cognate antigen is unknown.

CDR1 is SGDLS and CDR2 is YYNGEE in the germline V gene. J gave up 10 bases and V 4 bases, and 8 bases lay outside the gene matches. The CDR3 extends over 14 amino acids. Sequencing used immunoSEQ multiplex PCR; TCRdb keeps in-frame clones, though not all of them. The top ten clones hold about a fifth of a sample with over 25,000 clones, approximately 82% of them seen once. Sequencing used peripheral blood mononuclear cells (PBMCs), obtained before the second cycle of nivolumab. The rearrangement uses TRBV9 and TRBJ1-6; 7 bases are a match to TRBD1. The clonotype was recovered from a human donor with classical Hodgkin lymphoma. The CDR3 DNA reads as TGTGCCAGCAGCCCGCGGGACAGCAGCTCACCCCTCCACTTT. Protein product: CASSPRDSSSPLHF.